A single TCR beta chain is shown here with its context. The antigen is not known. This sample stems from a study of cytomegalovirus exposure and HLA in healthy donors. Background on the study: In a previous analysis, 117 million unique TCR beta sequences were found from 150 million to 200 million T cells.

The PCR employed 60 Vbeta primers together with 13 Jbeta primers. Method: immunoSEQ multiplex PCR; TCRdb's copy keeps in-frame clones and lacks some. The repertoire holds about 140,000 clones, around four fifths seen once, with 1.5% to 1.9% in the top ten. Regarding the study as a whole: As a later analysis showed, a missense DCLRE1C variant was linked to trimming of TCR beta V- and J-genes.

As for the donors, each was a healthy bone marrow donor. Germline V gene lookup returns CDR1 SGHRS and CDR2 YFSETQ. CDR3 length: 15 amino acids. V lost 5 bases and J lost 7; bases outside the gene matches: 9. The chain has TRBV5-1 and TRBJ1-4, with 9 bases aligning to TRBD1. This clonotype was obtained from a middle-aged man in good health and CMV-seronegative. The sequencing input was PBMCs. CDR3 loop: CASSSTGGSGEKLFF. The CDR3 DNA is TGCGCCAGCAGTTCGACAGGGGGTTCCGGTGAAAAACTGTTTTTT.